This entry lists 10 T cell receptor beta chains sequenced from one sample in a study of CD8 T cells in Susac syndrome. Random hexamers were used to reverse transcribe 0.5 to 1 ug of RNA. In TCRdb, the immunoSEQ multiplex PCR reads were re-called with MiXCR into one record per CDR3 protein. The profile covers roughly 80,000 distinct CDR3 sequences, with approximately 94% appearing a single time and roughly 0.5% taken by the ten largest. Sequencing was performed on CD8+ T cells from PBMCs. These receptor sequences come from a human donor with Susac syndrome.

The chain links TRBV5-8 to TRBJ1-2; no definite D call. CDR3 size: 11 residues. Trimming shortened V by 3 bases and J by 7 bases, and 7 bases separated the two germline ends. Germline CDR1 is SGHTS and CDR2 is YDEGEE. The CDR3 loop is CASSYGSGYTF. Written as DNA, the CDR3 is TGTGCCAGCAGCTATGGATCTGGCTACACCTTC.

This chain joins TRBV15 and TRBJ1-1; unclear D gene. The ends were cut back, 3 bases at V and 0 bases at J, with 8 bases in the middle. The CDR3 contains 14 residues. CDR1 and CDR2 from the germline V gene are LNHNV and YYDKDF (reference sequence). CDR3 loop: CATSRTELNTEAFF. CDR3 nucleotide sequence: TGTGCCACCAGCAGGACCGAGCTGAACACTGAAGCTTTCTTT.

The CDR3 DNA sequence: TGCAGTGCTAGAGATAGGGGCTTATCCTACGAGCAGTACTTC. This translates into CSARDRGLSYEQYF. V usage is TRBV20-1 and J usage is TRBJ2-7; perhaps TRBD1 as D (5 bases). The V gene's germline CDR1 is DFQATT and CDR2 SNEGSKA (reference sequence). The ends were cut back, 0 bases at V and 1 base at J, with 10 bases in the middle. This CDR3 has 14 residues.

The V and J genes are TRBV9 and TRBJ1-6; no definite D call. V lost 2 bases, J lost 0 bases, and 6 bases lay in between. CDR3 length equals 15 residues. Looked up from germline, CDR1 is SGDLS and CDR2 is YYNGEE. The CDR3 sequence: CASSVTSSYNSPLHF. The CDR3 nucleotides are TGTGCCAGCAGCGTGACAAGCTCCTATAATTCACCCCTCCACTTT.

The chain uses TRBV4-1 and TRBJ2-5; 12 nucleotides agree with TRBD1. The V segment lost 7 bases and the J segment 5 bases; nucleotides outside the gene matches: 5. Germline V gene sequence: CDR1 MGHRA, CDR2 YSYEKL. This CDR3 has 14 residues. Here the CDR3 reads CASKGQGASETQYF. In DNA form, the CDR3 reads TGCGCCAGCAAGGGACAGGGGGCGTCTGAGACCCAGTACTTC.

V gene TRBV7-2 combines with J gene TRBJ2-5, with TRBD2 matching 10 bases. This CDR3 has 16 amino acids. J lost 4 bases, V lost 5 bases, and 10 bases had no gene match. Germline V gene sequence: CDR1 SGHTA, CDR2 FQGNSA. CDR3 DNA: TGTGCCAGCAGCCCGGCAGCGGGGGGGCGGGCAGAGACCCAGTACTTC. The encoded protein is CASSPAAGGRAETQYF.

The V gene is TRBV19, the J gene TRBJ2-5, with a tentative D call TRBD1 (5 bases). This CDR3 spans 15 amino acids. V lost 1 base and J lost 5, with 14 bases in between. Germline assignment: CDR1 LNHDA and CDR2 SQIVND (reference sequence). The CDR3 loop is CASSIGAGILETQYF. The CDR3 DNA is TGTGCCAGTAGTATAGGGGCAGGGATCCTGGAGACCCAGTACTTC.

The chain employs TRBV6-2 or TRBV6-3 and TRBJ2-3; 11 bases fit TRBD2. Germline V CDR1 and CDR2: MNHEY, SVGEGT. This CDR3 is 15 amino acids long. V shed 10 bases, J shed 3 bases, and the junction held 9 bases outside the gene matches. CDR3 sequence (DNA): TGTGCCACCCTATCGGCTAGCGGGGGGACAGATACGCAGTATTTT. It is translated as CATLSASGGTDTQYF.

V is TRBV6-2 or TRBV6-3 and J is TRBJ1-1; D ambiguous. Germline CDR1 MNHEY, CDR2 SVGEGT. This CDR3 is 14 amino acids long. V dropped 3 bases and J dropped 7 bases, with 15 bases sitting between them. CDR3 bases: TGTGCCAGCAGTTATAGAGGGAGAGGCGATGAAGCTTTCTTT. It encodes CASSYRGRGDEAFF.

This clonotype was recorded once. The chain joins TRBV24-1 to TRBJ1-4; D not resolved. Looked up from germline, CDR1 is KGHDR and CDR2 is SFDVKD. V shed 0 bases and J shed 10 bases, with 5 bases lying between them. The CDR3 is 12 residues long. The CDR3 here is CATSDLVGKLFF. DNA of the CDR3: TGTGCCACCAGTGATTTGGTTGGAAAACTGTTTTTT.